The clone carrying this T cell receptor (beta chain) has a single count. Its antigen is not identified. The sample is drawn from a study of cytomegalovirus exposure and HLA in healthy donors. Study-level background: Samples from HLA-typed donors yielded approximately 80 million unique TCRs in an early data release.

PCR primers comprised 60 Vbeta and 13 Jbeta primers. Sequenced by immunoSEQ multiplex PCR; TCRdb stores in-frame clones only, minus some. The sample carries about 130,000 clones, 80% recorded once. Donors consisted of healthy bone marrow donors. Findings and limits, study-wide: TCR beta sequences reportedly predicted the HLA-A and HLA-B alleles of most subjects accurately.

V was clipped by 5 bases and J by 5 bases; unmatched bases: 4. CDR1 is LNHDA and CDR2 is SQIVND in the germline V gene (reference sequence). The CDR3 length is 13 residues. The sample consisted of PBMCs. The chain has TRBV19 and TRBJ2-3, with TRBD2 matching over 7 bases. The TCR was taken from a man between 25 and 39 years old in good health and CMV-seropositive. The CDR3 DNA follows: TGTGCCAGTAGTCCCAGGGAGGGAGATACGCAGTATTTT. Translating gives CASSPREGDTQYF.